This TCR beta chain was found in a study of shared clonotypes between healthy human individuals. Overall study results and limits: Generally, naive subsets came out with larger estimated richness than memory subsets.

Points on this clone: Its antigen remains unidentified.

In the source study's methods: Filtering differed because ImmunoSEQ produced junction-only sequences that carried no quality scores. This table comes from immunoSEQ multiplex PCR, and its TCRdb copy is limited to in-frame clones, with some not included. V and J calls and clone size are those listed in that table; D and trimming were worked out from the DNA. The sample consists of some 630,000 clones, roughly 78% of them appearing once. Germline-derived CDR1 and CDR2 are MGHRA and YSYEKL. This CDR3 has 18 residues. Sample: memory CD4+ T cells sorted from blood. Subset defined: CD45RA-negative fraction. The receptor's source is a woman in her 30s in good health. The V gene is TRBV4-1, the J gene TRBJ2-5; 13 bases are shared with TRBD2. The J call may be wrong; the DNA end is better matched by TRBJ2-7. CDR3: CASSQEGRLAGGRDEQYF. CDR3 DNA: TGCGCCAGCAGCCAAGAGGGTCGACTAGCGGGAGGTCGGGACGAGCAGTACTTC.